This TCR beta chain was captured by sequencing in a study of regulatory dendritic cells for organ transplantation. Findings of the study overall: The most alloreactive TCR clonotypes were found in resting memory CD8+ cells. Between individuals, the alloreactive memory CD8+ T cell pool differed considerably.

CD4+ or CD8+ T cells were sorted as naive CD45RA+ or memory CD45RO+. Worth noting for this clone: Its antigen is unidentified.

This CDR3 comprises 13 residues. Germline CDR1 SGHAT, CDR2 FQNNGV. J was trimmed by 12 bases and V by 0 bases; bases with no gene match: 4. Generated by immunoSEQ multiplex PCR, the TCRdb table keeps only in-frame clones and is missing some. The sample carries tens of thousands of clones, about three quarters recorded once. The sequencing input was memory CD4+ T cells from blood. Subset reported: CD45RO+ memory T cells. The chain uses TRBV11-2 and TRBJ2-1; TRBD1 agrees at 8 bases. This TCR was recovered from a human donor in good health. The DNA for the CDR3 is TGTGCCAGCAGCTTAGAAGTCAGGGGGCGGCAGTTCTTC. Protein: CASSLEVRGRQFF.